This paragraph reports one T cell receptor beta chain. Its target is unknown. This record belongs to a study of T cell responses to AZD1222 COVID-19 vaccine. Study-level points and caveats: Among the donors, most were white British and more were female, and clonal diversity was possibly underestimated. The number of AZD1222 recipients seropositive at baseline was only 6 or 7. Samples come after the peak T cell response, not at day 14.

V dropped 6 bases and J dropped 3 bases, with 2 bases sitting between them. This CDR3 has 10 residues. Measured with immunoSEQ multiplex PCR; TCRdb has only the in-frame clones, and not every one. Found here are approximately 190,000 clones, roughly 93% of them singletons; the top ten hold over 0.75%. V is TRBV12-3 or TRBV12-4 and J is TRBJ2-5, with D unclear. The sequence derives from an adult in good health. The starting material was peripheral blood, obtained on day 0 of AZD1222 vaccination. Written as DNA, the CDR3 is TGTGCCAGCAGGAAAGAGACCCAGTACTTC. As protein: CASRKETQYF.